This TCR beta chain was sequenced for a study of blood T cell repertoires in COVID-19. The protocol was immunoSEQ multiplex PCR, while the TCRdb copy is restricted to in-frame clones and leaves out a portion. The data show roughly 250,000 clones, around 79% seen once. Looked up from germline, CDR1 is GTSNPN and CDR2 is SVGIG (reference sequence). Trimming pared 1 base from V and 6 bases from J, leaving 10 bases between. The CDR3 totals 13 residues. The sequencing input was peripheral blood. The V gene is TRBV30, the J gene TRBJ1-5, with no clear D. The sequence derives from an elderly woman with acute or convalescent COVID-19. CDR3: CAWSGPAGQPQHF. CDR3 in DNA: TGTGCCTGGAGTGGGCCGGCGGGTCAGCCCCAGCATTTT.